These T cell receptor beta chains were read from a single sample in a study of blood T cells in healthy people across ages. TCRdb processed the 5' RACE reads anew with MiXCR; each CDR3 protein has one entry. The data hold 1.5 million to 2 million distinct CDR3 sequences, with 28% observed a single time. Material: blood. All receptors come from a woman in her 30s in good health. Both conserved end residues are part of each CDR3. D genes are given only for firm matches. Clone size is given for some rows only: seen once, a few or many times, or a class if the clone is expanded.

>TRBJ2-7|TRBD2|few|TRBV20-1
CSATTGTSGRAGEQYF
TGCAGTGCTACAACCGGGACTAGCGGGAGGGCCGGAGAGCAGTACTTC
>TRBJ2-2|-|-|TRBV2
CASSTGIRGGELFF
TGTGCCAGCAGTACCGGGATCCGAGGGGGGGAGCTGTTTTTT
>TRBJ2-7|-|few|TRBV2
CASGDTGGSSYEQYF
TGTGCCAGCGGTGACACGGGGGGCTCATCCTACGAGCAGTACTTC
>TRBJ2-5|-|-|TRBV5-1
CASHLGPSEQETQYF
TGCGCCAGCCACCTCGGTCCTAGCGAACAAGAGACCCAGTACTTC
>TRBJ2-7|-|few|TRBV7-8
CASSFRQGLQSYEQYF
TGTGCCAGCAGCTTTCGGCAGGGGCTTCAGTCCTACGAGCAGTACTTC
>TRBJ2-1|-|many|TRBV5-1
CASSPQGDEQFF
TGCGCCAGCAGCCCCCAGGGCGATGAGCAGTTCTTC
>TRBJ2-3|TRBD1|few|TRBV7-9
CASSRQGAAEDTQYF
TGTGCCAGCAGCCGGCAGGGGGCAGCTGAGGATACGCAGTATTTT
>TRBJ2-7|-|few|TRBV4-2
CASSPKGAGGAYEQYF
TGTGCCAGCAGCCCCAAGGGGGCCGGGGGGGCCTACGAGCAGTACTTC
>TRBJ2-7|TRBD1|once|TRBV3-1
CASSQPTGRPYEQYF
TGTGCCAGCAGCCAACCGACAGGGCGCCCCTACGAGCAGTACTTC
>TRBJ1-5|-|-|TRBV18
CASSPNDGNQPQHF
TGTGCCAGCTCACCAAACGACGGCAATCAGCCCCAGCATTTT
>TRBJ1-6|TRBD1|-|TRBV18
CASSRGQGSSYNSPLHF
TGTGCCAGCTCACGTGGACAGGGGAGCTCCTATAATTCACCCCTCCACTTT
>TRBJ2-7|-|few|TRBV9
CASSVEGDVGYEQYF
TGTGCCAGCAGCGTAGAAGGGGACGTCGGCTACGAGCAGTACTTC
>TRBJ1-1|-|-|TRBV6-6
CASTQGNTEAFF
TGTGCCAGCACACAGGGGAACACTGAAGCTTTCTTT
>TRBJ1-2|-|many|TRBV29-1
CSVDRQAYGYTF
TGCAGCGTTGATCGGCAGGCCTATGGCTACACCTTC
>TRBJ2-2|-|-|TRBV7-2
CASRRGPSNTGEPFF
TGTGCCAGCAGGCGGGGGCCCTCGAACACCGGGGAGCCGTTTTTT
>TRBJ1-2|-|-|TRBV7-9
CASSFSPDLGQPGGGGYTF
TGTGCCAGCAGCTTTAGTCCCGACCTTGGACAGCCAGGAGGGGGTGGCTACACCTTC
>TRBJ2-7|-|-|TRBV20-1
CSAAKRTPYEQYF
TGCAGTGCTGCCAAGCGGACTCCCTACGAGCAGTACTTC
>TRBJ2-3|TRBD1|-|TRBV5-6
CASSPGTESTDTQYF
TGTGCCAGCAGCCCCGGGACAGAAAGCACAGATACGCAGTATTTT
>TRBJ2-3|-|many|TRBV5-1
CASSLTPDTQYF
TGTGCCAGCAGCTTAACCCCAGATACGCAGTATTTT
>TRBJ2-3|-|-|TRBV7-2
CASSLKMTTDTQYF
TGTGCCAGCAGCTTAAAGATGACCACAGATACGCAGTATTTT
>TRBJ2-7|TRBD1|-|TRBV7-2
CASSLDRTGGVPYEQYF
TGTGCCAGCAGCTTGGACCGGACAGGGGGCGTCCCCTACGAGCAGTACTTC
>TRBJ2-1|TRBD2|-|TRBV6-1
CASSRLGGGSTDNEQFF
TGTGCCAGCAGCCGTTTGGGGGGGGGGAGTACGGACAATGAGCAGTTCTTC
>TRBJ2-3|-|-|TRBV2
CASSGDGGADTQYF
TGTGCCAGCAGTGGCGACGGTGGGGCAGATACGCAGTATTTT
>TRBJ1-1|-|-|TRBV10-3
CAISTGLGTEAFF
TGTGCCATCAGTACTGGCCTGGGCACTGAAGCTTTCTTT
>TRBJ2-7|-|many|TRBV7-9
CASSSGSLDEQYF
TGTGCCAGCAGCTCCGGGAGCCTGGACGAGCAGTACTTC
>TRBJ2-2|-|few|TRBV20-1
CSARGGTASTGELFF
TGCAGTGCTAGGGGCGGGACTGCTTCTACCGGGGAGCTGTTTTTT
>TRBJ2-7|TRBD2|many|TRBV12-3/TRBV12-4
CASSLSGRPPYEQYF
TGTGCCAGCAGCCTTAGCGGGAGGCCGCCCTACGAGCAGTACTTC
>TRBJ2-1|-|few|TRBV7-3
CASSLGGSNYNEQFF
TGTGCCAGCAGCTTAGGGGGGAGTAACTACAATGAGCAGTTCTTC
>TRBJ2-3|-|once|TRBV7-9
CASSPTADTQCF
TGTGCCAGCAGCCCAACCGCAGATACGCAGTGTTTT
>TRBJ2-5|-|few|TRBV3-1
CASSQPVGVGEQYF
TGTGCCAGCAGCCAACCGGTGGGAGTTGGGGAGCAGTACTTC
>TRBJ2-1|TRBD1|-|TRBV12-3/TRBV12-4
CASRSGTGGYNEQFF
TGTGCCAGCAGGTCCGGGACAGGGGGATACAATGAGCAGTTCTTC